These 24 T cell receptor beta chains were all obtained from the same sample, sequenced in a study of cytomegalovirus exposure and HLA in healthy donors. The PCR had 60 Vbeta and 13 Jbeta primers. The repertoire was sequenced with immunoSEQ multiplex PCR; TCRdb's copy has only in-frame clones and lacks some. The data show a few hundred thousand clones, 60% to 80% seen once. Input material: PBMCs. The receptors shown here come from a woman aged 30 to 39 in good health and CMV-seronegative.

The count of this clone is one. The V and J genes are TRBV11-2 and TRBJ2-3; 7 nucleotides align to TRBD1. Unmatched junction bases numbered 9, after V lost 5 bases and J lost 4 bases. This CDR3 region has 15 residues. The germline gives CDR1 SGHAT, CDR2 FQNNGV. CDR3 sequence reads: CASSVTGNSADTQYF. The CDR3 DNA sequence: TGTGCCAGCAGCGTGACAGGGAATAGCGCAGATACGCAGTATTTT. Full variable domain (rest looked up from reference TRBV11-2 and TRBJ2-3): EAGVAQSPRYKIIEKRQSVAFWCNPISGHATLYWYQQILGQGPKLLIQFQNNGVVDDSQLPKDRFSAERLKGVDSTLKIQPAKLEDSAVYLCASSVTGNSADTQYFGPGTRLTVL.

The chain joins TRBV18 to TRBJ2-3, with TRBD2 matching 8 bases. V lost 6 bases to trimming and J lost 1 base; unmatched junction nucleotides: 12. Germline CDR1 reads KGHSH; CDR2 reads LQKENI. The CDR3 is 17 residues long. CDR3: CASSTRRTREGTDTQYF. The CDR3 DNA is TGTGCCAGCTCCACCAGGAGGACGCGGGAGGGCACAGATACGCAGTATTTT. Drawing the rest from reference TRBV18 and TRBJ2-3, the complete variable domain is NAGVMQNPRHLVRRRGQEARLRCSPMKGHSHVYWYRQLPEEGLKFMVYLQKENIIDESGMPKERFSAEFPKEGPSILRIQQVVRGDSAAYFCASSTRRTREGTDTQYFGPGTRLTVL.

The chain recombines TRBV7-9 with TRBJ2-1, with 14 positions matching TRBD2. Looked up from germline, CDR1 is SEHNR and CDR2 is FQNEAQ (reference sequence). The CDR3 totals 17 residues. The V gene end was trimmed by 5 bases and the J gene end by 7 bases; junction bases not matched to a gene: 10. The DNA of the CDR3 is TGTGCCAGCAGCCGCACGATGGGGACTAGCGGGGGAAATGAGCAGTTCTTC. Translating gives CASSRTMGTSGGNEQFF.

Here the CDR3 reads CASSIRISAASTDTQYF. The DNA of the CDR3 is TGTGCCAGTAGTATCCGGATAAGCGCGGCCAGCACAGATACGCAGTATTTT. The chain has TRBV19 and TRBJ2-3; D not certain. Trimming cost V 3 bases and J 0 bases, with 16 bases left between them. The CDR3 covers 17 residues. CDR1 and CDR2 (germline): LNHDA, SQIVND (reference sequence).

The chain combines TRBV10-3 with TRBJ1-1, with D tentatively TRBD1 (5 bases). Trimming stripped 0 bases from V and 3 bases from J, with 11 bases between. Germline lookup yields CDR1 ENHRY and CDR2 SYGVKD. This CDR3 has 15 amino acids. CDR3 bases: TGTGCCATCAGTGAGTCGAATAGGGGCTACACTGAAGCTTTCTTT. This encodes CAISESNRGYTEAFF.

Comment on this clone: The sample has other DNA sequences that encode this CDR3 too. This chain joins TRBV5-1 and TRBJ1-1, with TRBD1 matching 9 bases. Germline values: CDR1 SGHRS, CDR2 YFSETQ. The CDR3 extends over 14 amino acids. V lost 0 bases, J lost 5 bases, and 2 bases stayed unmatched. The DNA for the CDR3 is TGCGCCAGCAGCTTGGGGACAGGGGCAACTGAAGCTTTCTTT. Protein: CASSLGTGATEAFF.

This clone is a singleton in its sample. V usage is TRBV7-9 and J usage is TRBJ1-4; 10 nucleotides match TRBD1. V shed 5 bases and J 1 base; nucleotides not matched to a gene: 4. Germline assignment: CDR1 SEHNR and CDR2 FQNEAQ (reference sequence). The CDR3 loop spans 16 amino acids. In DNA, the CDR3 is TGTGCCAGCAGCCTTGGGGACAGGGGAACTAATGAAAAACTGTTTTTT. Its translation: CASSLGDRGTNEKLFF.

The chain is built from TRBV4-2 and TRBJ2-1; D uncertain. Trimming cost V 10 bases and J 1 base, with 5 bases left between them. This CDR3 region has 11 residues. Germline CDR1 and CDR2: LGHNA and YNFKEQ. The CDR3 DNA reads TGTGCCACCAAATCCTACAATGAGCAGTTCTTC. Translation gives CATKSYNEQFF.

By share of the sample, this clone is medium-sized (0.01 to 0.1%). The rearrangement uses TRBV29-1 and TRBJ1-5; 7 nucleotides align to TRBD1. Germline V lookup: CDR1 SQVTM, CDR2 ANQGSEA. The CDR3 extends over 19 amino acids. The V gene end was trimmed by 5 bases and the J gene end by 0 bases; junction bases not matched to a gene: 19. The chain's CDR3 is CSVNPPATLRQGSNQPQHF. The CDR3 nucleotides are TGCAGCGTTAACCCCCCCGCTACTCTCCGACAGGGTAGCAATCAGCCCCAGCATTTT.

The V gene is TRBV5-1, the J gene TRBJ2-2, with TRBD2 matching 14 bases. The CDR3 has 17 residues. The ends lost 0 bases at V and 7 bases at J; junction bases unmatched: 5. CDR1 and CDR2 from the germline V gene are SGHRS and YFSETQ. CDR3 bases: TGCGCCAGCAGCTTGGGACTAGCGGGAGGGCCCGGCGGGGAGCTGTTTTTT. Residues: CASSLGLAGGPGGELFF.

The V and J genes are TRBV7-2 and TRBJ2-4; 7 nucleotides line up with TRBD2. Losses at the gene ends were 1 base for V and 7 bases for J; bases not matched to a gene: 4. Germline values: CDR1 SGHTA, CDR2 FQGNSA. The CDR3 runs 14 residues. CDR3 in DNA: TGTGCCAGCAGCTTAGATCCCGGGAGGAACATTCAGTACTTC. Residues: CASSLDPGRNIQYF.

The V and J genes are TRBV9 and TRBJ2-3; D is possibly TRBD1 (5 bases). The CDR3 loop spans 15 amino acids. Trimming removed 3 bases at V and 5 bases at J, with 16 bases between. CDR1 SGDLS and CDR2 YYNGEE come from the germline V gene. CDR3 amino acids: CASSALPRGKDTQYF. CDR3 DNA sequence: TGTGCCAGCAGCGCCCTACCAAGGGGAAAAGATACGCAGTATTTT.

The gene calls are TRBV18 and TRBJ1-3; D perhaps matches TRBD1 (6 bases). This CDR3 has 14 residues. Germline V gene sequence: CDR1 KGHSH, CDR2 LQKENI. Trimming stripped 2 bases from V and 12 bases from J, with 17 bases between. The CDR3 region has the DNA TGTGCCAGCTCACCATTCCGGGACACACTCAACATATATTTT. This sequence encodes CASSPFRDTLNIYF.

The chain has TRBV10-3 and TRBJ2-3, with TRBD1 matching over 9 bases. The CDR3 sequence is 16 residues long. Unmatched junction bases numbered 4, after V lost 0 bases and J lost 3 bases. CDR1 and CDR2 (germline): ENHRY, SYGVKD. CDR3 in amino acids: CAISESLTGGTDTQYF. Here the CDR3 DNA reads TGTGCCATCAGTGAGTCTTTGACAGGGGGGACAGATACGCAGTATTTT.

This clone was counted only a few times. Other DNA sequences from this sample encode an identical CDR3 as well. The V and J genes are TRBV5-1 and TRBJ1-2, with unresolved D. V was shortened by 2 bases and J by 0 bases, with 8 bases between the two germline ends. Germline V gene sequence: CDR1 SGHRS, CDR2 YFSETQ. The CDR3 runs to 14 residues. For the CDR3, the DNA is TGCGCCAGCAGCTTAGAGAGCCCTAACTATGGCTACACCTTC. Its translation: CASSLESPNYGYTF.

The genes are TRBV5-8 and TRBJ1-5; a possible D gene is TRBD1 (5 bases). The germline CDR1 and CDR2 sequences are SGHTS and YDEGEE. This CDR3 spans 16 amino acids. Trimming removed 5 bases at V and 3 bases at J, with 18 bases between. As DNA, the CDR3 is TGTGCCAGCAGGCCGACAGTGGGGAGGATCAATCAGCCCCAGCATTTT. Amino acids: CASRPTVGRINQPQHF.

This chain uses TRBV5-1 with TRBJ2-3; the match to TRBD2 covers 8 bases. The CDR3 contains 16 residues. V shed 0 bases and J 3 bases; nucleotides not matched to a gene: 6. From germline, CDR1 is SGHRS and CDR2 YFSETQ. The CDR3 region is CASSLEWGGRTDTQYF. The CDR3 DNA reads TGCGCCAGCAGCTTGGAATGGGGCGGGAGGACAGATACGCAGTATTTT.

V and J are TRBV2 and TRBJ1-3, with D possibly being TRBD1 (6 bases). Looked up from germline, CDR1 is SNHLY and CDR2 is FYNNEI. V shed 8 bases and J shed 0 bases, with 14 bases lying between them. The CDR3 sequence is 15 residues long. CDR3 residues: CASLRQARSGNTIYF. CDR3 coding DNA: TGTGCCAGCTTGAGACAGGCACGCTCTGGAAACACCATATATTTT.

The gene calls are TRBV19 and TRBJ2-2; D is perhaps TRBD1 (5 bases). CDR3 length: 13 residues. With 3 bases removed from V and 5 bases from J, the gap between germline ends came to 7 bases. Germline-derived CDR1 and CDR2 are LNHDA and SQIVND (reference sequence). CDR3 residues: CASSIRQTGELFF. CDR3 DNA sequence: TGTGCCAGTAGTATCAGACAGACCGGGGAGCTGTTTTTT.

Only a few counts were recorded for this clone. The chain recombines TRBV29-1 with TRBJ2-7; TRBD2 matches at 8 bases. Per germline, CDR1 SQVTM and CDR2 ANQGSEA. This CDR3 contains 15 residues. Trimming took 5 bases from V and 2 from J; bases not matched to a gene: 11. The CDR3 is CSVWARREEAYEQYF. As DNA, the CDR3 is TGCAGCGTTTGGGCTAGGCGGGAGGAGGCCTACGAGCAGTACTTC.

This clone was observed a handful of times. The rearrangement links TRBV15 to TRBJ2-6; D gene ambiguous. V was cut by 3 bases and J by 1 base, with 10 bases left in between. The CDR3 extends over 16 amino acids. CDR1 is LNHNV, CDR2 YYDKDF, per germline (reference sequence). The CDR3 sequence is CATSRSRLSGANVLTF. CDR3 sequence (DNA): TGTGCCACCAGCAGGAGTCGGTTATCTGGGGCCAACGTCCTGACTTTC. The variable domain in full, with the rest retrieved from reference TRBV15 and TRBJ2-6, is DAMVIQNPRYQVTQFGKPVTLSCSQTLNHNVMYWYQQKSSQAPKLLFHYYDKDFNNEADTPDNFQSRRPNTSFCFLDIRSPGLGDTAMYLCATSRSRLSGANVLTFGAGSRLTVL.

CDR3 region: CASSLRTGTYEQYF. As DNA, the CDR3 is TGCGCCAGCAGCCTACGGACGGGGACCTACGAGCAGTACTTC. The chain uses TRBV5-1 and TRBJ2-7; D is perhaps TRBD2 (5 bases). CDR3 length equals 14 residues. The V end was cut by 4 bases, the J end by 2 bases, with 13 bases between. The germline gives CDR1 SGHRS, CDR2 YFSETQ.

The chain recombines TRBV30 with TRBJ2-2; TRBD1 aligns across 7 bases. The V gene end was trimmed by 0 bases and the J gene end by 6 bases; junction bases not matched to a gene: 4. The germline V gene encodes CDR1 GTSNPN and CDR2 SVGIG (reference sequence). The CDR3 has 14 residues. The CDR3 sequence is CAWSVLGGPGELFF. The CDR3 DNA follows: TGTGCCTGGAGTGTACTAGGGGGCCCCGGGGAGCTGTTTTTT.

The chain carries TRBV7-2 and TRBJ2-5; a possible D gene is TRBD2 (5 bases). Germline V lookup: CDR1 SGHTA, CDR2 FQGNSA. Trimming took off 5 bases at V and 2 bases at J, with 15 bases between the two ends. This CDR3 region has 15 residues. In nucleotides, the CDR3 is TGTGCCAGCAGCCCCCCCTGGGAGTCGCAAGAGACCCAGTACTTC. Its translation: CASSPPWESQETQYF.